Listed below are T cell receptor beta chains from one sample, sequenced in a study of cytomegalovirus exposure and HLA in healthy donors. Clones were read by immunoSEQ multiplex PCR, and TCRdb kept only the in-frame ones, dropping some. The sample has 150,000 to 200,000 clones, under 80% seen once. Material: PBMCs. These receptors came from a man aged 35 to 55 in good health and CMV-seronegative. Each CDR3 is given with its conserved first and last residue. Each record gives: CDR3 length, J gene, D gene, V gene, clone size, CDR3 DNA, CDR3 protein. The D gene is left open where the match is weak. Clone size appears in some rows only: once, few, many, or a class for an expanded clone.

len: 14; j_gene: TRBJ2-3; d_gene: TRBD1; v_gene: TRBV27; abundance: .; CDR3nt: TGTGCCAGCGGCGGACAGGGCGCCGAAGATACGCAGTATTTT; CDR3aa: CASGGQGAEDTQYF
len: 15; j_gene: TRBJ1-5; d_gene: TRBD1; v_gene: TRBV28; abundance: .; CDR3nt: TGTGCCAGCAGTACGACAGGGGGCAGGGATCAGCCCCAGCATTTT; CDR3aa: CASSTTGGRDQPQHF
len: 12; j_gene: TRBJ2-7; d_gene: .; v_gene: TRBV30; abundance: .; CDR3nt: TGTGCCTGGAGTGTAAAAGCCTGCGAGCAGTACTTC; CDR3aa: CAWSVKACEQYF
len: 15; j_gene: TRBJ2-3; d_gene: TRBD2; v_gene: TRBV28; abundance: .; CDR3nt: TGTGCCAGCAGTCTCCTTCGGGGCGGGGGAGATACGCAGTATTTT; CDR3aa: CASSLLRGGGDTQYF
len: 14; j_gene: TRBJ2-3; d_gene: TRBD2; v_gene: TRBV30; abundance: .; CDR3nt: TGTGCCTGGAGTAGTGGCGGGGGGGTAGATACGCAGTATTTT; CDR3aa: CAWSSGGGVDTQYF
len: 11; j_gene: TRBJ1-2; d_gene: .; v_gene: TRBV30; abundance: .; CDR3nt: TGTGCCCAGGGGAGGGGATATGGCTACACCTTC; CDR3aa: CAQGRGYGYTF
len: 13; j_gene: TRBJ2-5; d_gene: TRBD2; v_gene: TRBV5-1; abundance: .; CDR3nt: TGCGCCAGCCGGCGGGGGGGTTTGGAGACCCAGTACTTC; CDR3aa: CASRRGGLETQYF
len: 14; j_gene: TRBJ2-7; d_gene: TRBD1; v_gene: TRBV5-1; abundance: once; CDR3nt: TGCGCCAGCAGCTTCGCCGGGACAGGGGAGAAGCAGTACTTC; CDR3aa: CASSFAGTGEKQYF
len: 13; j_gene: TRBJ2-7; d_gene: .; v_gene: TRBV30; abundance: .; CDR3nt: TGTGCCTGGAGCCCGGGGAGCATCCACGAGCAGTACTTC; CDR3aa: CAWSPGSIHEQYF
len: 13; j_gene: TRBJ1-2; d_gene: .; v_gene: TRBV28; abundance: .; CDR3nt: TGTGCCAGCAGGAAGGACAGTACCTATGGCTACACCTTC; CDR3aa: CASRKDSTYGYTF
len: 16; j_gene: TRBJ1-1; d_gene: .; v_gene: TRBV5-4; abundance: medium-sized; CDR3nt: TGTGCCAGCAGCTTGGGAGGGTATGGTAGGGACACTGAAGCTTTCTTT; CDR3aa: CASSLGGYGRDTEAFF
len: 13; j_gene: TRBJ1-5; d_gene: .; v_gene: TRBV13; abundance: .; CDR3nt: TGTGCCAGCAGCGTACAGGGTGCGGAGCCCCAGCATTTT; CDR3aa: CASSVQGAEPQHF
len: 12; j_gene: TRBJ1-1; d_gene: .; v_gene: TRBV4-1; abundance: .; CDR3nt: TGCGCCAGCAGTAAAGGAGGAGCTGAAGCTTTCTTT; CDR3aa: CASSKGGAEAFF
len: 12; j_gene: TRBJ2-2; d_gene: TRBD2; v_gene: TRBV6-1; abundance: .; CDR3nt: TGTGCCAGCAGGCGGGGGTATGAGGAGCTGTTTTTT; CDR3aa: CASRRGYEELFF
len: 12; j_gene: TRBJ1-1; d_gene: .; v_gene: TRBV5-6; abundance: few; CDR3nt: TGTGCCAGCAGCCTTATTTCCACTGAAGCTTTCTTT; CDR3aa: CASSLISTEAFF
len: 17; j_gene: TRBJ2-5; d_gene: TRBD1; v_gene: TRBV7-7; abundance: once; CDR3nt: TGTGCTAGCAGCTTACTTTCTTCCGGGACAGGGAGGGAGACCCAGTACTTC; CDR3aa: CASSLLSSGTGRETQYF
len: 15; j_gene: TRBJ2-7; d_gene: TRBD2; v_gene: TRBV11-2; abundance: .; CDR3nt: TGTGCCAGCAGCCAACTAGCGGGGGGGCCAAGCGAGCAGTACTTC; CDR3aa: CASSQLAGGPSEQYF
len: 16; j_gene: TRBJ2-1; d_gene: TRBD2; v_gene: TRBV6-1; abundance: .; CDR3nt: TGTGCCAGCAGTGAATGGAGGGGCGGGGGGCCCCATGAGCAGTTCTTC; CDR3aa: CASSEWRGGGPHEQFF
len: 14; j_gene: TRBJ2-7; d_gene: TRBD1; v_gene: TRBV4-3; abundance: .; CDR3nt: TGCGCCAGCAGCCAAGCGACAGGGCCCTACGAGCAGTACTTC; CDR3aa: CASSQATGPYEQYF
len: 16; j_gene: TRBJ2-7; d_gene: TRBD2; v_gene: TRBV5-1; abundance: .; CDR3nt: TGCGCCAGCAGCTTTAGGCTAGCGGGGGGGATCGACGAGCAGTACTTC; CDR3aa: CASSFRLAGGIDEQYF
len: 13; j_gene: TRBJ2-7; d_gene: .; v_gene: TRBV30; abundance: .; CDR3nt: TGTGCCTGGAGTCCTCCAGGGTCCTACGAGCAGTACTTC; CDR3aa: CAWSPPGSYEQYF
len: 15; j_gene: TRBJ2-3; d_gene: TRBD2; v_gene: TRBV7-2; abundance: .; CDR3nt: TGTGCCAGCAGCTTAGGCGGGGGGAGGGCAGATACGCAGTATTTT; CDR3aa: CASSLGGGRADTQYF
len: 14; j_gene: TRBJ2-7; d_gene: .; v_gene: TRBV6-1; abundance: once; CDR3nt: TGTGCCAGCAGCGTCACAGGTACCTCCTACGAGCAGTACTTC; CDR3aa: CASSVTGTSYEQYF
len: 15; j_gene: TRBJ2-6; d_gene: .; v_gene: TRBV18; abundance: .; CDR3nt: TGTGCCAGCTCACCGGTTCAGACTGGGGCCAACGTCCTGACTTTC; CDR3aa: CASSPVQTGANVLTF
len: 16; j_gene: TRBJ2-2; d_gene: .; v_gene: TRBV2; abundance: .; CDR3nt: TGTGCCAGCACAGTCTTCCTTGGCATAAACACCGGGGAGCTGTTTTTT; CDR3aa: CASTVFLGINTGELFF
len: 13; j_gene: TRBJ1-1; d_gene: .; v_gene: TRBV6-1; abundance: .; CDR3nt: TGTGCCAGCATGACAGCCCTGAAGACTGAAGCTTTCTTT; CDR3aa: CASMTALKTEAFF
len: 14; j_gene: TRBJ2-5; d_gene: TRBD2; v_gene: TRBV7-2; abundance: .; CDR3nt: TGTGCCAGCAGCTTTGGACTAGCGGGGGAGACCCAGTACTTC; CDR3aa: CASSFGLAGETQYF
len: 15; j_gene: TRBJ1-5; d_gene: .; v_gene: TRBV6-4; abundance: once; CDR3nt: TGTGCCAGCAGTGCTGGGTGGGAGGGCAATCAGCCCCAGCATTTT; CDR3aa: CASSAGWEGNQPQHF
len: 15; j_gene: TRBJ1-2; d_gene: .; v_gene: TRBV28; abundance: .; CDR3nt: TGTGCCAGCAGTTTTGTGTGGGAGGAAGTCTATGGCTACACCTTC; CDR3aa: CASSFVWEEVYGYTF
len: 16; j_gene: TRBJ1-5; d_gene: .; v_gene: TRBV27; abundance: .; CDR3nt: TGTGCCAGCAGTTGGTCAGGGTCGTATAGCAATCAGCCCCAGCATTTT; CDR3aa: CASSWSGSYSNQPQHF
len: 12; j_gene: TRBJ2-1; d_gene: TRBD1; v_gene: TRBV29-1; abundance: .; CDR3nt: TGCAGCGCTCCGACAGGGAACAATGAGCAGTTCTTC; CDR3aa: CSAPTGNNEQFF
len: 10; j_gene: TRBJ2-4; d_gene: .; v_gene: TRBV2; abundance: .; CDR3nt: TGTGCCAGCAGTCGGAGCCACCTAGACTTC; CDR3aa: CASSRSHLDF
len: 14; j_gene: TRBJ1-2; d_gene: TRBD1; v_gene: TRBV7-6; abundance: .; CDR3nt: TGTGCCAGCAGCCTCGCCGACAGGGACGACGGCTACACCTTC; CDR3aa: CASSLADRDDGYTF
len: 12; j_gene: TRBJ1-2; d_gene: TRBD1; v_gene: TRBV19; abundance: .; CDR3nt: TGTGCCAGTATAGGACAGGGTCACGGCTACACCTTC; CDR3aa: CASIGQGHGYTF
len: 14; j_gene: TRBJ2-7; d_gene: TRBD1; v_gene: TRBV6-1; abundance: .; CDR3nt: TGTGCCAGCAGTAGGACAGGGGATTTCTACGAGCAGTACTTC; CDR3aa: CASSRTGDFYEQYF
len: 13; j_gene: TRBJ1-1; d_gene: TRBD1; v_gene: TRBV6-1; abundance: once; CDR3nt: TGTGCCAGCCTCGGGACAGGAGGGACTGAAGCTTTCTTT; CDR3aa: CASLGTGGTEAFF
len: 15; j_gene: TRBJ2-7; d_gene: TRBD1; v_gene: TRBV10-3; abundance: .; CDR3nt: TGTGCCATCAGTGACAGGGGGTCGGGGTCCTACGAGCAGTACTTC; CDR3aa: CAISDRGSGSYEQYF
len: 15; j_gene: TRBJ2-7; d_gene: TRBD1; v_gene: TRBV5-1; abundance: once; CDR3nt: TGCGCCAGCAGCCCGGGACAGGGGGCCTGGGACGAGCAGTACTTC; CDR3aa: CASSPGQGAWDEQYF
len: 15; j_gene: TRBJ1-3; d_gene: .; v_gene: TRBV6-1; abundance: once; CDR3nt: TGTGCCAGCAGTGGAGGGAGGATTTCTGGAAACACCATATATTTT; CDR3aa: CASSGGRISGNTIYF
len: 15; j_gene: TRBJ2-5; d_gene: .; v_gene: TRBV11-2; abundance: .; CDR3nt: TGTGCCAGCAGCCCTCGGGACTTTATCCAAGAGACCCAGTACTTC; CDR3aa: CASSPRDFIQETQYF
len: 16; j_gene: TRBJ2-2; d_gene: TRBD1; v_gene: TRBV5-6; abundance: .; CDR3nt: TGTGCCAGCAGCTTGACGGACAGGGCGGGCACCGGGGAGCTGTTTTTT; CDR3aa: CASSLTDRAGTGELFF
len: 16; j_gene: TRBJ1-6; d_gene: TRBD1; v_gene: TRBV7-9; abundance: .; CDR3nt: TGTTCCAGCAGCTCCCGGACAGGGACCGGTGGTTCACCCCTCCACTTT; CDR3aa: CSSSSRTGTGGSPLHF
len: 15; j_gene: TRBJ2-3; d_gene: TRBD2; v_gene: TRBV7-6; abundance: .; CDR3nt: TGTGCCAGCAGCTTAGATAGCGGGAAAACAGATACGCAGTATTTT; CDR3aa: CASSLDSGKTDTQYF
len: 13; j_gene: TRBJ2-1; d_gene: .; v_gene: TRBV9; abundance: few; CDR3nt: TGTGCCAGCAGCGGGACTGTTAACAATGAGCAGTTCTTC; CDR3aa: CASSGTVNNEQFF
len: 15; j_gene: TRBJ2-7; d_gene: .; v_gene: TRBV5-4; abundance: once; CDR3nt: TGTGCCAGCAGCCGGGTGGGACAAACGTACTACGAGCAGTACTTC; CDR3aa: CASSRVGQTYYEQYF